The rows below give T cell receptor beta chains drawn from one sample of a study of cytomegalovirus exposure and HLA in healthy donors. TCRdb keeps only in-frame clones here, not all; method: immunoSEQ multiplex PCR. The sample yields over 100,000 clones, under 90% seen once. Sequenced: PBMCs. The source is a man aged 25 to 45 in good health and CMV-seronegative. CDR3s include the opening cysteine and the closing phenylalanine or tryptophan. A D gene is named only where the DNA matches it firmly. Clone sizes are given selectively: once, few, many, or a class where the clone is expanded.

j_gene: TRBJ1-1
v_gene: TRBV7-9
abundance: .
d_gene: .
CDR3nt: TGTGCCAGCAGCTTAGCGGGCGGGGAGAACACTGAAGCTTTCTTT
CDR3aa: CASSLAGGENTEAFF

j_gene: TRBJ1-5
v_gene: TRBV5-4
abundance: .
d_gene: .
CDR3nt: TGTGCCAGCAGCTTGGACAGAAGGGGCCAGCCCCAGCATTTT
CDR3aa: CASSLDRRGQPQHF

j_gene: TRBJ2-3
v_gene: TRBV15
abundance: .
d_gene: .
CDR3nt: TGTGCCAGCAAAACAGGTGGCACAGATACGCAGTATTTT
CDR3aa: CASKTGGTDTQYF

j_gene: TRBJ1-1
v_gene: TRBV18
abundance: .
d_gene: TRBD1
CDR3nt: TGTGCCAGCTCACCTCCCGGGACAGACACTGAAGCTTTCTTT
CDR3aa: CASSPPGTDTEAFF

j_gene: TRBJ2-7
v_gene: TRBV15
abundance: .
d_gene: .
CDR3nt: TGTGCCACCAGCAGAGAATACCTCGCGTACTACGAGCAGTACTTC
CDR3aa: CATSREYLAYYEQYF

j_gene: TRBJ1-2
v_gene: TRBV5-1
abundance: .
d_gene: .
CDR3nt: TGCGCCAGCAGCCCACCGGGTCCCTACTATGGCTACACCTTC
CDR3aa: CASSPPGPYYGYTF

j_gene: TRBJ2-1
v_gene: TRBV5-1
abundance: .
d_gene: TRBD2
CDR3nt: TGCGCCAGCAGCCCTAGCGGGGTCTCCTACAATGAGCAGTTCTTC
CDR3aa: CASSPSGVSYNEQFF

j_gene: TRBJ2-5
v_gene: TRBV10-3
abundance: once
d_gene: .
CDR3nt: TGTGCCATCGCCGGCACAGATAAAGAGACCCAGTACTTC
CDR3aa: CAIAGTDKETQYF

j_gene: TRBJ1-2
v_gene: TRBV28
abundance: .
d_gene: TRBD1
CDR3nt: TGTGCCAGCAGCCCGACAGGGGGCGACTATGGCTACACCTTC
CDR3aa: CASSPTGGDYGYTF

j_gene: TRBJ2-1
v_gene: TRBV21-1
abundance: .
d_gene: .
CDR3nt: TGTGCCAGCAGCAAAGGGGCCCGGGGGGTCCCCTACAATGAGCAGTTCTTC
CDR3aa: CASSKGARGVPYNEQFF

j_gene: TRBJ2-1
v_gene: TRBV4-2
abundance: .
d_gene: .
CDR3nt: TGTGCCAGCAGCCTCGTAGTCGGAGGGGTAGCCTACAATGAGCAGTTCTTC
CDR3aa: CASSLVVGGVAYNEQFF

j_gene: TRBJ2-5
v_gene: TRBV5-8
abundance: .
d_gene: TRBD1
CDR3nt: TGTGCCAGCAGCTCCTTGGACAGGGGGGAAGAGACCCAGTACTTC
CDR3aa: CASSSLDRGEETQYF

j_gene: TRBJ1-5
v_gene: TRBV4-2
abundance: once
d_gene: TRBD1
CDR3nt: TGTGCCAGCAGCCGCCTACAGGGGATCGATCAGCCCCAGCATTTT
CDR3aa: CASSRLQGIDQPQHF

j_gene: TRBJ2-3
v_gene: TRBV5-6
abundance: .
d_gene: .
CDR3nt: TGTGCCAGCAGCTTCCCCGTGGGGGGGCCCTCTTGGGATACGCAGTATTTT
CDR3aa: CASSFPVGGPSWDTQYF

j_gene: TRBJ2-1
v_gene: TRBV11-2
abundance: .
d_gene: TRBD2
CDR3nt: TGTGCCAGCAGCCCGCGGACTAGCGCTGATGAGCAGTTCTTC
CDR3aa: CASSPRTSADEQFF

j_gene: TRBJ2-1
v_gene: TRBV5-6
abundance: .
d_gene: TRBD2
CDR3nt: TGTGCCAGCAGCCTCCCCGGGGGGGGCCGTGGGAATGAGCAGTTCTTC
CDR3aa: CASSLPGGGRGNEQFF

j_gene: TRBJ2-5
v_gene: TRBV7-3
abundance: .
d_gene: TRBD2
CDR3nt: TGTGCCAGCAGCCGGCCTAGCGGAGAGAAAGAGACCCAGTACTTC
CDR3aa: CASSRPSGEKETQYF

j_gene: TRBJ2-1
v_gene: TRBV7-2
abundance: many
d_gene: TRBD2
CDR3nt: TGTGCCAGCAGCGACAAAGTTCTAGCGGGGGTTTTTTTCTTC
CDR3aa: CASSDKVLAGVFFF

j_gene: TRBJ2-3
v_gene: TRBV15
abundance: few
d_gene: .
CDR3nt: TGTGCCACCAGCAGAGATGGAGGGATAGCCACAGATACGCAGTATTTT
CDR3aa: CATSRDGGIATDTQYF

j_gene: TRBJ1-2
v_gene: TRBV5-1
abundance: .
d_gene: TRBD1
CDR3nt: TGCGCCAGCAGCTTGGCAGGCCCAAGACAGGGGAATGGCTACACCTTC
CDR3aa: CASSLAGPRQGNGYTF